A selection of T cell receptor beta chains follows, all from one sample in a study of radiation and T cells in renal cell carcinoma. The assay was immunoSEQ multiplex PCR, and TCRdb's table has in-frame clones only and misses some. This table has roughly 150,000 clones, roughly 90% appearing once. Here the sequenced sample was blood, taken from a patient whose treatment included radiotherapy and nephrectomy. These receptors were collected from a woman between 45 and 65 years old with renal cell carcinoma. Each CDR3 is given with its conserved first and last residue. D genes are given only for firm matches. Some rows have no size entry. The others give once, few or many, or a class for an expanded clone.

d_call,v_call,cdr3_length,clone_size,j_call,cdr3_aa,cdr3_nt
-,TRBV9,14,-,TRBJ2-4,CASSVAEDLNIQYF,TGTGCCAGCAGCGTAGCGGAGGATTTGAACATTCAGTACTTC
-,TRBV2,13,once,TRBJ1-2,CASREGQTWSYTF,TGTGCCAGCAGGGAAGGACAGACGTGGAGCTACACCTTC
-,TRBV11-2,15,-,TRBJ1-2,CASSPAVLWSYGYTF,TGTGCCAGCAGCCCCGCCGTACTGTGGAGTTATGGCTACACCTTC
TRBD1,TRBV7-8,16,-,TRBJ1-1,CASSLRDRGSNTEAFF,TGTGCCAGCAGCTTAAGGGACAGGGGGTCGAACACTGAAGCTTTCTTT
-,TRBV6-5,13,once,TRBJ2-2,CASRLGGTGELFF,TGTGCCAGTCGACTAGGCGGCACCGGGGAGCTGTTTTTT
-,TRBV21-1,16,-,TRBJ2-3,CASSKYGRGRPDTQYF,TGTGCCAGCAGCAAATACGGTAGAGGGCGGCCAGATACGCAGTATTTT
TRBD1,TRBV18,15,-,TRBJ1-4,CASSDRGQANEKLFF,TGTGCCAGCTCTGACAGGGGTCAGGCTAATGAAAAACTGTTTTTT
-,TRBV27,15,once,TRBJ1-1,CASSTLREVNTEAFF,TGTGCCAGCAGCACCCTCAGGGAGGTGAACACTGAAGCTTTCTTT
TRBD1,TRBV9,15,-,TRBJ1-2,CASSVGTGEDYGYTF,TGTGCCAGCAGCGTAGGAACAGGGGAGGACTATGGCTACACCTTC
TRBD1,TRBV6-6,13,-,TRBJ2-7,CASRFDRVGEQYF,TGTGCCAGCAGGTTCGACAGGGTGGGCGAGCAGTACTTC
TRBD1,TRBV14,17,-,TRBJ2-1,CASSQDLGTGTYNEQFF,TGTGCCAGCAGCCAAGATCTTGGGACAGGGACCTACAATGAGCAGTTCTTC
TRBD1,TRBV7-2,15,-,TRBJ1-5,CASSDRGFSNQPQHF,TGTGCCAGCAGCGACAGGGGATTCAGCAATCAGCCCCAGCATTTT
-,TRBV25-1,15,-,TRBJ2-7,CASSEGTESSYEQYF,TGTGCCAGCAGTGAAGGGACGGAAAGCTCCTACGAGCAGTACTTC
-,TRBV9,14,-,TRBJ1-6,CASSGQSYNSPLHF,TGTGCCAGCAGTGGACAGTCCTATAATTCACCCCTCCACTTT
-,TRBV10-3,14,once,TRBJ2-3,CAISESGFTDTQYF,TGTGCCATCAGTGAGTCGGGCTTCACAGATACGCAGTATTTT
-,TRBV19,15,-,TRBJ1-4,CASMGDTATNEKLFF,TGTGCCAGTATGGGGGACACTGCAACTAATGAAAAACTGTTTTTT
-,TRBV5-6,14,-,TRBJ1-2,CASSLAGVYYGYTF,TGTGCCAGCAGCTTGGCGGGGGTGTACTATGGCTACACCTTC
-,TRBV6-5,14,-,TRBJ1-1,CATRPEGMAAEAFF,TGTGCCACCCGACCAGAGGGGATGGCCGCTGAAGCTTTCTTT
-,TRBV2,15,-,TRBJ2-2,CASIRGSTNTGELFF,TGTGCCAGCATTCGGGGCAGCACGAACACCGGGGAGCTGTTTTTT
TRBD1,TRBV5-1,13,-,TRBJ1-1,CASSLTGVTEAFF,TGCGCCAGCAGCCTGACAGGGGTTACTGAAGCTTTCTTT
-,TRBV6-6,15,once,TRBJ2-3,CAIKPQGLNTDTQYF,TGTGCCATCAAACCCCAGGGATTAAACACAGATACGCAGTATTTT
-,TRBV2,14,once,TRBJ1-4,CASSENNGQLKLFF,TGTGCCAGCAGTGAAAATAATGGGCAGCTAAAACTGTTTTTT
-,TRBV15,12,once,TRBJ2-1,CATSRGRPEQFF,TGTGCCACCAGCAGAGGACGACCTGAGCAGTTCTTC
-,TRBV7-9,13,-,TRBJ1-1,CASSSDGNTEAFF,TGTGCCAGCAGCTCCGACGGGAACACTGAAGCTTTCTTT
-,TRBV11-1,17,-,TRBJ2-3,CASRPPGGLTSTDTQYF,TGTGCCAGCAGGCCCCCTGGGGGTTTAACTAGCACAGATACGCAGTATTTT
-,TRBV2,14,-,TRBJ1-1,CASSETLGRAEAFF,TGTGCCAGCAGTGAAACGCTAGGGAGAGCCGAAGCTTTCTTT